Each of the 23 T cell receptor beta chains below was sequenced from the same sample in a study of blood T cells in healthy people across ages. Sample-barcoded 5' priming and a J-beta primer mix drove a second PCR of roughly 6 to 12 cycles. TCRdb fed the 5' RACE reads into MiXCR, producing one record per CDR3 protein. The sample includes some 1,500,000 distinct CDR3 sequences, less than 45% of them seen just once. Source material: blood. These TCRs come from a woman between 18 and 29 years old in good health.

The J gene is TRBJ1-1, the V gene TRBV10-3; perhaps TRBD1 as D (5 bases). CDR3 size: 13 residues. V lost 3 bases and J 6 bases, leaving 11 bases between the germline ends. Germline CDR1 and CDR2: ENHRY and SYGVKD. CDR3 sequence (DNA): TGTGCCATCAGTGACAGGGAACGGTCTGAAGCTTTCTTT. Translating it yields CAISDRERSEAFF.

The rearrangement uses TRBV13 and TRBJ1-2; possible D gene TRBD1, 5 bases. The CDR3 is 15 amino acids. From germline, CDR1 is PRHDT and CDR2 FYEKMQ (reference sequence). Trimming pared 2 bases from V and 7 bases from J, leaving 17 bases between. For the CDR3, the DNA is TGTGCCAGCAGCTTATGGGGACGGACGGAGAGTGGCTACACCTTC. Protein product: CASSLWGRTESGYTF. Complete variable domain (other parts from reference TRBV13 and TRBJ1-2): AAGVIQSPRHLIKEKRETATLKCYPIPRHDTVYWYQQGPGQDPQFLISFYEKMQSDKGSIPDRFSAQQFSDYHSELNMSSLELGDSALYFCASSLWGRTESGYTFGSGTRLTVV.

The chain couples TRBV6-2 or TRBV6-3 to TRBJ2-2; D remains unclear. The germline V gene has CDR1 MNHEY and CDR2 SVGEGT. V lost 5 bases and J lost 6, with 10 bases in between. The CDR3 has 13 residues. CDR3 sequence (DNA): TGTGCCAGCAGTCGGTACTGGCCCGGGGAGCTGTTTTTT. It encodes CASSRYWPGELFF.

The chain combines TRBV9 with TRBJ2-5, with 11 bases that match TRBD2. J gave up 2 bases and V 4 bases, and 7 bases lay outside the gene matches. This CDR3 is 16 amino acids long. Germline CDR1 is SGDLS and CDR2 is YYNGEE. This CDR3 is CASSPYGTSGQETQYF. DNA of the CDR3: TGTGCCAGCAGCCCGTACGGGACTAGCGGACAAGAGACCCAGTACTTC.

The chain is built from TRBV3-1 and TRBJ1-5, with a tentative D call TRBD1 (5 bases). The germline CDR1 and CDR2 sequences are LGHDT and YNNKEL (reference sequence). V gave up 0 bases and J gave up 10 bases, with 7 bases separating them. The CDR3 contains 12 residues. CDR3 sequence reads: CASSQDTGPQHF. CDR3 DNA: TGTGCCAGCAGCCAAGATACAGGTCCCCAGCATTTT.

This sequence joins TRBV25-1 and TRBJ1-6; 11 bases match TRBD1. Trimming at V came to 6 bases and at J to 7 bases, leaving 8 bases not matched to a gene. The CDR3 has 16 residues. Germline assignment: CDR1 MGHDK and CDR2 SYGVNS. The CDR3 sequence is CASRPDRGRRNSPLHF. CDR3 in DNA: TGTGCCAGCAGACCGGACAGGGGGCGCCGGAATTCACCCCTCCACTTT.

The chain uses TRBV11-2 and TRBJ1-3, with D possibly TRBD1 on 6 matching bases. This CDR3 is 16 amino acids long. The ends were cut back, 0 bases at V and 0 bases at J, with 9 bases in the middle. CDR1 is SGHAT and CDR2 is FQNNGV in the germline V gene. CDR3 coding DNA: TGTGCCAGCAGCTTAGAGGTGGGGGCCTCTGGAAACACCATATATTTT. Translation gives CASSLEVGASGNTIYF.

The rearrangement links TRBV20-1 to TRBJ2-5, with TRBD2 matching 9 bases. V lost 6 bases to trimming and J lost 9 bases; unmatched junction nucleotides: 17. CDR1 is DFQATT and CDR2 is SNEGSKA in the germline V gene (reference sequence). This CDR3 is built from 15 residues. CDR3 sequence reads: CSATPPGLADEAQYF. CDR3 DNA: TGCAGTGCAACACCTCCGGGACTAGCTGACGAGGCCCAGTACTTC.

This chain uses TRBV12-3 or TRBV12-4 with TRBJ2-1; D call uncertain. V shed 1 base and J shed 1 base, with 11 bases lying between them. CDR3 size: 16 residues. The DNA of the CDR3 is TGTGCCAGCAGTTTAGTTGGGGAAGCGTCCTACAATGAGCAGTTCTTC. As protein: CASSLVGEASYNEQFF.

The table lists this clonotype with a few counts. The chain carries TRBV13 and TRBJ2-1; TRBD1 is a possible D gene (5 bases). Trimming shortened V by 1 base and J by 10 bases, and 14 bases separated the two germline ends. This CDR3 has 14 residues. The germline CDR1 and CDR2 sequences are PRHDT and FYEKMQ (reference sequence). The CDR3 sequence: CASSLALRVGEQFF. CDR3 nucleotides: TGTGCCAGCAGCTTAGCCCTCAGGGTCGGGGAGCAGTTCTTC.

The chain has TRBV11-2 and TRBJ2-1; 7 bases line up with TRBD1. The junction had 2 bases not matched to a gene; V was cut back by 4 bases and J by 2 bases. Germline assignment: CDR1 SGHAT and CDR2 FQNNGV. CDR3 length: 14 residues. The CDR3 bases are TGTGCCAGCAGCTCGGGACAGACCTACAATGAGCAGTTCTTC. Translation: CASSSGQTYNEQFF.

CDR3 bases: TGCGCCAGCAGCGTAGTCGGGGGCGCGTTAGATACGCAGTATTTT. Protein product: CASSVVGGALDTQYF. The V and J genes are TRBV4-1 and TRBJ2-3; D might be TRBD1 or TRBD2, each matching 6 bases. The length of the CDR3 is 15 residues. From germline, CDR1 is MGHRA and CDR2 YSYEKL. The V end was cut by 5 bases, the J end by 5 bases, with 17 bases between.

The rearrangement uses TRBV4-3 and TRBJ1-2; TRBD1 matches at 7 bases. Germline lookup yields CDR1 LGHNA and CDR2 YSLEER. The length of the CDR3 is 15 residues. V was pared by 4 bases and J by 0 bases, with 5 bases of the junction left unmatched. The CDR3 sequence is CASSLEGGPNYGYTF. The DNA for the CDR3 is TGCGCCAGCAGCCTAGAAGGGGGCCCTAACTATGGCTACACCTTC.

To note about this clonotype: A read error is possible here, since a much larger clone lies one base away. The genes are TRBV29-1 and TRBJ2-7; 7 bases agree with TRBD2. The CDR3 totals 15 residues. Germline V gene data show CDR1 as SQVTM and CDR2 as ANQGSEA. Here the CDR3 DNA reads TGCGGCGTCAAACGTCGGCTAGCGGATGGCTACGAGCAGTACTTC. Amino acid sequence: CGVKRRLADGYEQYF.

This chain uses TRBV27 with TRBJ2-3; D is unresolved. The CDR3 has 15 residues. Trimming took 5 bases from V and 0 from J, leaving 12 bases between them. Germline CDR1 reads MNHEY; CDR2 reads SMNVEV (reference sequence). The CDR3 sequence is CASSGLTSSTDTQYF. The DNA of the CDR3 is TGTGCCAGCAGTGGCCTGACATCTAGCACAGATACGCAGTATTTT.

The J gene is TRBJ1-1, the V gene TRBV6-5; possibly TRBD1 for D (5 bases). Trimming removed 4 bases from V and 3 bases from J, with 15 bases in between. This CDR3 is built from 15 residues. The germline V gene encodes CDR1 MNHEY and CDR2 SVGAGI. This CDR3 is CASSSGRQPYTEAFF. The CDR3 nucleotides are TGTGCCAGCAGTTCCGGGAGACAGCCGTACACTGAAGCTTTCTTT.

The gene calls are TRBV4-3 and TRBJ1-2, with 9 bases identical to TRBD1. Germline values: CDR1 LGHNA, CDR2 YSLEER. J was trimmed by 4 bases and V by 4 bases; bases with no gene match: 4. The CDR3 sequence is 14 residues long. The CDR3 reads CASSPVTGGYGYTF. CDR3 nucleotide sequence: TGCGCCAGCAGCCCAGTGACAGGGGGCTATGGCTACACCTTC.

V usage is TRBV4-3 and J usage is TRBJ1-2; D gene ambiguous. The CDR3 runs 15 residues. V was pared by 7 bases and J by 4 bases, with 19 bases between. From germline, CDR1 is LGHNA and CDR2 YSLEER. The DNA for the CDR3 is TGCGCCAGCACGGTAGGGATTACCTCTTCCTATGGCTACACCTTC. Residues: CASTVGITSSYGYTF.

This clonotype showed up just a few times. The chain joins TRBV28 to TRBJ2-1; TRBD1 matches at 7 bases. Matching the DNA end better, TRBJ2-7 makes the J call doubtful. CDR3 length equals 15 residues. Germline CDR1 and CDR2: MDHEN and SYDVKM. The CDR3 region has the DNA TGTGCCAGCAGTATCACCGGGACAGCCTACAATGAGCAGTACTTC. It encodes CASSITGTAYNEQYF.

The chain combines TRBV11-1 with TRBJ2-7, with 9 bases aligning to TRBD1. Trimming at V came to 5 bases and at J to 6 bases, leaving 8 bases not matched to a gene. This CDR3 contains 14 residues. Germline loops: CDR1 SGHAT, CDR2 FQDESV (reference sequence). CDR3 bases: TGTGCCAGCAGCGTGAACAGGGGGCTGGTCGAGCAGTACTTC. Its translation: CASSVNRGLVEQYF.

There are a few counts of this clonotype. The chain is built from TRBV7-2 and TRBJ2-7; maybe TRBD2 (5 bases). Trimming pared 4 bases from V and 6 bases from J, leaving 16 bases between. The CDR3 is 14 residues long. CDR1 is SGHTA, CDR2 FQGNSA, per germline. The CDR3 DNA reads as TGTGCCAGCAGCTATGACCTAGATGGAGGCGAGCAGTACTTC. It encodes CASSYDLDGGEQYF.

V gene TRBV29-1 combines with J gene TRBJ1-1, with a tentative D call TRBD1 (6 bases). Germline loops: CDR1 SQVTM, CDR2 ANQGSEA. The V gene lost 4 bases and the J gene lost 3 bases, with 18 bases spanning the gap. This CDR3 contains 15 residues. CDR3 amino acids: CSVGVAGGGDTEAFF. The CDR3 DNA follows: TGCAGCGTTGGTGTGGCGGGGGGCGGGGACACTGAAGCTTTCTTT.

This clonotype has a handful of counts. The chain links TRBV7-8 to TRBJ2-7; 7 bases map to TRBD2. CDR1 is SGHVS, CDR2 FQNEAQ, per germline. Unmatched junction bases numbered 7, after V lost 2 bases and J lost 6 bases. The CDR3 length is 14 residues. The CDR3 sequence: CASSLSGALSEQYF. CDR3 sequence (DNA): TGTGCCAGCAGCTTAAGCGGGGCCCTCTCCGAGCAGTACTTC.